The source of this TCR beta chain is a study of a mutant IDH1 vaccine in newly diagnosed glioma. This table comes from immunoSEQ multiplex PCR, and its TCRdb copy is limited to in-frame clones, with some not included. The table records around 61,000 clones, over 70% of them present only once. The study, taken as a whole, reports: Patients mounted vaccine-induced immune responses in roughly 93% of cases.

Documented time point: week 47, end of study. What each vaccine dose contained was 300 ug of mutant IDH1 20-mer peptide, accompanied by topical imiquimod. A remark on this clone: Antigen unknown.

CDR1 is SEHNR, CDR2 FQNEAQ, per germline (reference sequence). The V and J ends lost 4 bases and 3 bases, in that order; junction bases with no gene match: 11. The CDR3 is 17 residues long. V gene TRBV7-9 combines with J gene TRBJ1-2; TRBD1 matches 10 bases. The source material was PBMCs, sampled from a glioma patient whose treatment included an IDH1 peptide vaccine. The sequence was collected from a man aged 50-60 years with glioma. The CDR3: CASSSSPGTGEDYGYTF. The CDR3 coding sequence is TGTGCCAGCAGCTCGAGTCCCGGGACAGGGGAGGACTATGGCTACACCTTC.